This TCR beta chain comes out of a study of T cell repertoires in cytomegalovirus infection (dated by TCRdb to the late 2010s). Describing the broader study: The HLA type of each donor mattered for the analysis, because public TCR beta signatures pointed to carriage of CMV infection along with the matching HLA type.

Sequenced on an Illumina HiSeq 1500. TCRdb reprocessing: public reads trimmed at Q25 with fastp, clones called with MiXCR, in-frame beta chains kept. Rows merge per CDR3 protein into single entries with the most common DNA and genes. The table for this sample lists hundreds of thousands of distinct CDR3 sequences; approximately 6.7% of them were counted only once. The top ten hold 5.5% to 8% of the sample. This clonotype was observed at least ten times. Its antigen is unknown. Base quality data are lacking; no much larger clone is found one base away. The full study reports these points: Carriers of CMV infection plus the relevant HLA type were discriminated by the cumulative frequency of public TCR beta family members in the study cohort and in an independent roughly 340-donor cohort. The ex vivo response was dominated by HLA-C-restricted CMV-specific TCR beta clonotypes, and the single most frequent clonotype in two of eight donors was supplied by these HLA-C-restricted clonotypes.

The CDR3, cysteine through phenylalanine, is 15 amino acids long. Solely the CDR3 DNA is kept, with 45 bases framed from the first base. Deletion took 5 bases off V and 10 bases off J, with a span of 20 bases between the germline ends. CDR1 and CDR2 are read off the germline V gene as SGHTA and FQGNSA. The chain uses TRBV7-2 and TRBJ1-4; a weak D assignment points to TRBD1 (6 bases agree). The sequenced sample was PBMCs. This TCR came from a human donor in good health (CMV status not recorded). Some clones in this sample may be carry-over from other donors' samples. The CDR3 protein: CASSVTGKMMGKLFF. The DNA reads TGTGCCAGCAGCGTTACAGGGAAGATGATGGGAAAACTGTTTTTT. The CDR3 plus the reference TRBV7-2 and TRBJ1-4 genes for the other parts give the full variable domain: GAGVSQSPSNKVTEKGKDVELRCDPISGHTALYWYRQSLGQGLEFLIYFQGNSAPDKSGLPSDRFSAERTGGSVSTLTIQRTQQEDSAVYLCASSVTGKMMGKLFFGSGTQLSVL.